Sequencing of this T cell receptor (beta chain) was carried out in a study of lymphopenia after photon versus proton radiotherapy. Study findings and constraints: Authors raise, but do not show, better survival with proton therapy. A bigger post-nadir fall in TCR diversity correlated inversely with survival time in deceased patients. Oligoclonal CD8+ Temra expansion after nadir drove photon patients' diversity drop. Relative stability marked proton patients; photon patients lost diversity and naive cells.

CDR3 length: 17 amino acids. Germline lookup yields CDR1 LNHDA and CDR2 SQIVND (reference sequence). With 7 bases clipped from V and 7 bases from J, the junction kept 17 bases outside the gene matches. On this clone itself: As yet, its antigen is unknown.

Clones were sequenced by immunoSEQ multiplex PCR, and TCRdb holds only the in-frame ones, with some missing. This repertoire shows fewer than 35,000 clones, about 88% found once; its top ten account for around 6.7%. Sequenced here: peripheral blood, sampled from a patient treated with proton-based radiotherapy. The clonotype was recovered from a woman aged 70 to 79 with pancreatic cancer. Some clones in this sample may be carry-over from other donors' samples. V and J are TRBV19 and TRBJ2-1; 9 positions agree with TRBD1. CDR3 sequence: CASTPIPGTGRPNEQFF. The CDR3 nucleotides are TGTGCCAGTACCCCTATTCCCGGGACAGGGAGACCGAATGAGCAGTTCTTC. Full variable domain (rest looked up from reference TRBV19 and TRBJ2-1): DGGITQSPKYLFRKEGQNVTLSCEQNLNHDAMYWYRQDPGQGLRLIYYSQIVNDFQKGDIAEGYSVSREKKESFPLTVTSAQKNPTAFYLCASTPIPGTGRPNEQFFGPGTRLTVL.